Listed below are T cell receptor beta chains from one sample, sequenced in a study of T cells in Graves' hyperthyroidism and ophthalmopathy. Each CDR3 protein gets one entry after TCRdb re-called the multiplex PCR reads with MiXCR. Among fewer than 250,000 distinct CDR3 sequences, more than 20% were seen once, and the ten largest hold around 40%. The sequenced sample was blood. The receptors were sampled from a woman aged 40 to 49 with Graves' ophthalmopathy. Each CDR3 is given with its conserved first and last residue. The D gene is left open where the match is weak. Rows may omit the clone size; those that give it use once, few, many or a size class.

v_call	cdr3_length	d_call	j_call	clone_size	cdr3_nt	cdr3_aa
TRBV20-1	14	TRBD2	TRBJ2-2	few	TGCAGTGCTAGAACGGGAGGGTACACCGGGGAGCTGTTTTTT	CSARTGGYTGELFF
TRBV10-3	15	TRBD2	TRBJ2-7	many	TGTGCCATCAGCTCCGGACTAGCGCCTACCTACGAGCAGTACTTC	CAISSGLAPTYEQYF
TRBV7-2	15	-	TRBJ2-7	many	TGTGCCAGCAGCTTACTCGGGCAGGTGTTGGACGAGCAGTGCTTC	CASSLLGQVLDEQCF
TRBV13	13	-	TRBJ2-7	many	TGTGCCAGCAGCCAAAGGATATACTACGAGCAGTACTTC	CASSQRIYYEQYF
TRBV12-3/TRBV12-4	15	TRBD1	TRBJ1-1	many	TGTGCCAGCAGGGGACAGGGAGACTGGAACACTGAAGCTTTCTTT	CASRGQGDWNTEAFF
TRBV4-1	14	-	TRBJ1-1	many	TGCGCCAGCCGGAAGGGGACATTGAACACTGAAGCTTTCTTT	CASRKGTLNTEAFF
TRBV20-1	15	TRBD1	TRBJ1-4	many	TGCAGTGCTAGTAACAGGGGCTGGGGTAATGAAAAACTGTTTTTT	CSASNRGWGNEKLFF
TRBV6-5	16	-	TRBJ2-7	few	TGTGCCAGCAGTTCCATCTGGCGGACCAGCTCCTACGAGCAGTACTTC	CASSSIWRTSSYEQYF
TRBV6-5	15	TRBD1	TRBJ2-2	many	TGTGCCAGCAGGACTGGACAGGGGAACACCGGGGAGCTGTTTTTT	CASRTGQGNTGELFF
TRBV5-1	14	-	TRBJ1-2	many	TGCGCCAGCAGCTCCTCAACTTTAGGGGATGGCTACACCTTC	CASSSSTLGDGYTF
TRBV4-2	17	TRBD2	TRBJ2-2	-	TGTGCCAGCAGCCACCTTGGCCCTAGCGGGGACACCGGGGAGCTGTTTTTT	CASSHLGPSGDTGELFF
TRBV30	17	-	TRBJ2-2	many	TGTGCCTGGAGACCTTTCTTTCTGGGAAAGAACACCGGGGAGCTGTTTTTT	CAWRPFFLGKNTGELFF
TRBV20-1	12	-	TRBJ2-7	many	TGCAGTGCTATAGCGGAGGGGAACGAGCAGTACTTC	CSAIAEGNEQYF
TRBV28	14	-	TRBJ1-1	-	TGTGCCAGCAGACTACAGGGAGGGAGCACTGAAGCTTTCTTT	CASRLQGGSTEAFF
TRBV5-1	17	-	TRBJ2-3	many	TGCGCCAGCAGCTTGGATACTCAGGGATACGGCACAGATACGCAGTATTTT	CASSLDTQGYGTDTQYF
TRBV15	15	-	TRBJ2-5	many	TGTGCCACCAGCAGAGATCGTAGGGTGGCGGAGACCCAGTACTTC	CATSRDRRVAETQYF
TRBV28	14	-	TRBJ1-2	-	TGTGCCAGCAGTGCACAGGGAGGGCCATATGGCTACACCTTC	CASSAQGGPYGYTF
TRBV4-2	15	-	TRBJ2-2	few	TGTGCCAGCAGCCAAGACTGGCCCAACACCGGGGAGCTGTTTTTT	CASSQDWPNTGELFF
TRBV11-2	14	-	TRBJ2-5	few	TGTGCCAGCAGCTTAGCCGTAGTAGTGGAGACCCAGTACTTC	CASSLAVVVETQYF
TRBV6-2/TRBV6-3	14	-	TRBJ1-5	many	TGTGCCAGCAGTTACGACAGTAGCAATCAGCCCCAGCATTTT	CASSYDSSNQPQHF
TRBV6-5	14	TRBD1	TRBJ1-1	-	TGTGCCAGCAGTTACAGACAGGGAGACACTGAAGCTTTCTTT	CASSYRQGDTEAFF
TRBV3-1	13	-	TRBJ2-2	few	TGTGCCAGCAGCCAACTGGGATCCGGGGAGCTGTTTTTT	CASSQLGSGELFF
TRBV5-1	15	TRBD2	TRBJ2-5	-	TGCGCCAGCAGCATGGGACTAGCGGGTAAAGAGACCCAGTACTTC	CASSMGLAGKETQYF
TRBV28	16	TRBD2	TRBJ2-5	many	TGTGCCAGCAGTTTCGGACTAGCGGGAGCCCAAGAGACCCAGTACTTC	CASSFGLAGAQETQYF
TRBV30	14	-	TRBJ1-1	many	TGTGCCTGGAGAAACAAAGGGGGGAACAGAGGGGCTTTCTTT	CAWRNKGGNRGAFF
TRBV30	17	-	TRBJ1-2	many	TGTGCCTGGAGTCATGGCGGAGGTCGCGACCCCAAAAGGGGCTACACCTTC	CAWSHGGGRDPKRGYTF
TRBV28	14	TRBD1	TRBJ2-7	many	TGTGCCAGCAGCGTCCCGGGACAGGGATACGAGCAGTACTTC	CASSVPGQGYEQYF
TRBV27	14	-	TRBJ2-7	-	TGTGCCAGCAGTTTATATCCAGGAGGCTACGAGCAGTACTTC	CASSLYPGGYEQYF
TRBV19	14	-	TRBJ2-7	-	TGTGCCAGTAGTATAGATCAAGCCCAGTTGGAGCAGTACTTC	CASSIDQAQLEQYF
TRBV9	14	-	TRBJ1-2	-	TGTGCCAGCAGAGGTAGAGGGACCCTTTATGGCTACACCTTC	CASRGRGTLYGYTF